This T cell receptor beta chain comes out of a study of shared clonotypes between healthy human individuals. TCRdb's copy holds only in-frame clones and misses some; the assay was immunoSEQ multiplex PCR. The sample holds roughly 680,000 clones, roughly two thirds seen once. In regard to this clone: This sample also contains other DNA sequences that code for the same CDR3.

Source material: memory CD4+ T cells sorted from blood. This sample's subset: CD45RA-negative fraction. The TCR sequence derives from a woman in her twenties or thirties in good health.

The CDR3 here is CASSDRTGGVYEQYF. The DNA of the CDR3 is TGCGCCAGCAGCGACCGGACAGGGGGGGTCTACGAGCAGTACTTC. This sequence joins TRBV5-1 and TRBJ2-7; 10 nucleotides line up with TRBD1. CDR1 SGHRS and CDR2 YFSETQ come from the germline V gene. The CDR3 runs 15 residues. Germline trimming cut 4 bases from V and 3 bases from J; bases unmatched to any gene: 7.